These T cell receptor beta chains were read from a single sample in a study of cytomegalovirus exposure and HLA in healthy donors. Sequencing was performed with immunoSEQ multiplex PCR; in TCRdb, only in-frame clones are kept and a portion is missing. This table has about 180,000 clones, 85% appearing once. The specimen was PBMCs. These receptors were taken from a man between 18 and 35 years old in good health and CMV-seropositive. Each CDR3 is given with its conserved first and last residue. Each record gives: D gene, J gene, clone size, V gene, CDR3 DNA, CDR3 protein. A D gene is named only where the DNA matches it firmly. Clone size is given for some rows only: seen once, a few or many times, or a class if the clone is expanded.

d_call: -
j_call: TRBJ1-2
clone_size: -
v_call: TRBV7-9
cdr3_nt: TGTGCCAGCAGCTTAGATACAGATCTCTATGGCTACACCTTC
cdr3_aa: CASSLDTDLYGYTF

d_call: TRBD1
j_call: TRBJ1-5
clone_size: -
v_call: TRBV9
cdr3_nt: TGTGCCAGCAGCGCGGGACAGAATAGCAATCAGCCCCAGCATTTT
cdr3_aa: CASSAGQNSNQPQHF

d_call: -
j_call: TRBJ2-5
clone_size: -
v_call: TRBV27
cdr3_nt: TGTGCCAGCAGTTTACCGGAAGAGACCCAGTACTTC
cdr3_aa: CASSLPEETQYF

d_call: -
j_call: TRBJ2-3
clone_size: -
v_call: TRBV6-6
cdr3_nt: TGTGCCAGCAGTTACACAGCATCGGATACGCAGTATTTT
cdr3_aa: CASSYTASDTQYF

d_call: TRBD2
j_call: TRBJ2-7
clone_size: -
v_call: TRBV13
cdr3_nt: TGTGCCAGCAGCTTAGGCCTCCCTAGCGGGAGCCACGAGCAGTACTTC
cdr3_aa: CASSLGLPSGSHEQYF

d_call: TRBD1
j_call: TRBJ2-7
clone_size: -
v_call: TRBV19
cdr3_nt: TGTGCCAGTAGTCTAACCGGGACAGGGAGACACGAGCAGTACTTC
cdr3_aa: CASSLTGTGRHEQYF

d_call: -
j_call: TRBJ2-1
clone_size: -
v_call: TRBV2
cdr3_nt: TGTGCCAGCATTAAGCGGGTTACCTACAATGAGCAGTTCTTC
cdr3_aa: CASIKRVTYNEQFF

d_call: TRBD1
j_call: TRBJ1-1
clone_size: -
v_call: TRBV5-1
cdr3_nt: TGCGCCAGCAGCATAGGGACAGGGGACACTGAAGCTTTCTTT
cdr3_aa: CASSIGTGDTEAFF

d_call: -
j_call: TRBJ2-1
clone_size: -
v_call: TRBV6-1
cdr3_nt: TGTGCCAGCAGTGTGGGGCCCAACAATGAGCAGTTCTTC
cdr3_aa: CASSVGPNNEQFF

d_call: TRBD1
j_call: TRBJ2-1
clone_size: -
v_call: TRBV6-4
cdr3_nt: TGTGCCAGCAGTGACTCTAGGACAGGGGGCAATGAGCAGTTCTTC
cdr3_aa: CASSDSRTGGNEQFF

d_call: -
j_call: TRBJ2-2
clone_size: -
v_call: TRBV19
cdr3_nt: TGTGCCAGTAGTATCGGTGCCGGCGGTCACACCGGGGAGCTGTTTTTT
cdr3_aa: CASSIGAGGHTGELFF

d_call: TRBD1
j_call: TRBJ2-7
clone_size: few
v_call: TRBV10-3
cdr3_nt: TGTGCCATCAGCACAGGGGAAGATGGCGAGCAGTACTTC
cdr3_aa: CAISTGEDGEQYF

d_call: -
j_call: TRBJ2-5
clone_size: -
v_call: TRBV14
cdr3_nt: TGTGCCAGCAGCCAAGAGCCTACAGAGACCCAGTACTTC
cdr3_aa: CASSQEPTETQYF

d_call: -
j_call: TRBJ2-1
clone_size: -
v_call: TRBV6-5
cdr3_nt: TGTGCCAGCAGTCTAGCTGGAGAGCAGTTCTTC
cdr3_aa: CASSLAGEQFF

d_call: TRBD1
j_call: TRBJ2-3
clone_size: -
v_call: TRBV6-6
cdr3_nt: TGTGCCAGCAGTGCGCCCGACAGGGCTAGCACAGATACGCAGTATTTT
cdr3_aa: CASSAPDRASTDTQYF

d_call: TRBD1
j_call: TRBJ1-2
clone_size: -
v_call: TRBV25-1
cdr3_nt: TGTGCCAGCAGTGACGTTGCCAGGGGGGTCTATGGCTACACCTTC
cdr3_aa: CASSDVARGVYGYTF

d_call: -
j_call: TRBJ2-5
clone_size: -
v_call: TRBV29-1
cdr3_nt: TGCAGCGTTGAACCCGGGCAAGAGACCCAGTACTTC
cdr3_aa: CSVEPGQETQYF

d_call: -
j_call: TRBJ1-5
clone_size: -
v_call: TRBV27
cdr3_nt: TGTGCCAGCAGTTTAGCAACAGGACAGCCCCAGCATTTT
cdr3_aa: CASSLATGQPQHF

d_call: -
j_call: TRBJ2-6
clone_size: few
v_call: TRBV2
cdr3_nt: TGTGCCAGCAGTGTTGAGGGTCCCTGGGCCAACGTCCTGACTTTC
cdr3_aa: CASSVEGPWANVLTF

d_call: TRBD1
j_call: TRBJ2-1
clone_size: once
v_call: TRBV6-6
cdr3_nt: TGTGCCAGCAGCACCCGGGACAGGGGGCTCTATGAGCAGTTCTTC
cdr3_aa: CASSTRDRGLYEQFF

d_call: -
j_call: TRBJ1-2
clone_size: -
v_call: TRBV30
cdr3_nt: TGTGCCTGGAGTCCAGGGGAAAATTGGGGCTACACCTTC
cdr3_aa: CAWSPGENWGYTF

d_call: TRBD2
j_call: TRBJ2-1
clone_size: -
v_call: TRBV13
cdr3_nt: TGTGCCAGCAGCCAACTAGCGGGGGGGCCCAATGAGCAGTTCTTC
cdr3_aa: CASSQLAGGPNEQFF

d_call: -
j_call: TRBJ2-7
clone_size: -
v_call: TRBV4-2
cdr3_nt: TGTGCCAGCAGCCAAGTCGGGAGCTCCTACGAGCAGTACTTC
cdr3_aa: CASSQVGSSYEQYF

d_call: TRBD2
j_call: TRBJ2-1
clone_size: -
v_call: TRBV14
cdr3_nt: TGTGCCAGCAGCCTGCGACTAGCGGGGGGGATCGGCGAGCAGTTCTTC
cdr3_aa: CASSLRLAGGIGEQFF

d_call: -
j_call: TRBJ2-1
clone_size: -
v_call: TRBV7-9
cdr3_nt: TGTGCCAGCAGCTTAACATCCCAGCGGCTATCCTACAATGAGCAGTTCTTC
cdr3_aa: CASSLTSQRLSYNEQFF

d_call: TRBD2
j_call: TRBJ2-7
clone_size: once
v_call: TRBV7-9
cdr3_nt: TGTGCCAGCAGCCCGGGGACTAGCGGGTACGAGCAGTACTTC
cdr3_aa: CASSPGTSGYEQYF

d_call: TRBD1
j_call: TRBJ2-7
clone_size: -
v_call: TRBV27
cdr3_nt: TGTGCCAGCAGTTTCGGGACAGACCTCTACGAGCAGTACTTC
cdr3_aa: CASSFGTDLYEQYF

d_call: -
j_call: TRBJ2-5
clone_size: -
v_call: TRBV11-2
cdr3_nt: TGTGCCAGCAGCTTAGATCAAACAGGCGTAAGGGGAGAGACCCAGTACTTC
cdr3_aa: CASSLDQTGVRGETQYF

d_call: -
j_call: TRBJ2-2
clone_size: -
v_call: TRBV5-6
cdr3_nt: TGTGCCAGCAGCCCCCTCGTGGGCAGGAACACCGGGGAGCTGTTTTTT
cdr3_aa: CASSPLVGRNTGELFF

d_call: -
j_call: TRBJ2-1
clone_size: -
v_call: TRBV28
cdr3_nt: TGTGCCAGCAGCTTAGGGCGGGCTTCCAATGAGCAGTTCTTC
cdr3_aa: CASSLGRASNEQFF

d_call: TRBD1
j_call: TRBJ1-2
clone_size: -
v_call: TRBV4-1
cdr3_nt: TGCGCCAGCAGCCAGGGCAACCAGGGGGCGGAGGGCTACACCTTC
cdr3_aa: CASSQGNQGAEGYTF

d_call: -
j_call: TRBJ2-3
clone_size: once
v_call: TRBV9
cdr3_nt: TGTGCCAGCAGCTCTACTTTAGTTGCAGATACGCAGTATTTT
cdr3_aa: CASSSTLVADTQYF

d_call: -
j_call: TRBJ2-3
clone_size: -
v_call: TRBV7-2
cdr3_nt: TGTGCCAGCAGCTTAAGGGGGGGGACTGACACAGATACGCAGTATTTT
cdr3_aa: CASSLRGGTDTDTQYF

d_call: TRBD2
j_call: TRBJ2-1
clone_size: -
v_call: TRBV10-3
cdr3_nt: TGTGCCACCGGACTAGCGGCTCCCAATGAGCAGTTCTTC
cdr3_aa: CATGLAAPNEQFF

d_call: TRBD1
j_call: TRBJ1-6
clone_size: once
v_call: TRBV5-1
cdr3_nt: TGCGCCAGCAGCTTGGACAGGGGGAGCTCACCCCTCCACTTT
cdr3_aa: CASSLDRGSSPLHF

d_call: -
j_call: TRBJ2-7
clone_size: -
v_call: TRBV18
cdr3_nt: TGTGCCAGCTCACCACCGCGAGGGGGCGAGCAGTACTTC
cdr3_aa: CASSPPRGGEQYF

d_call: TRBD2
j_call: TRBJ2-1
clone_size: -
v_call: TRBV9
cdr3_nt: TGTGCCAGCAGCGTGGGACTAGCGGGGGGCCACAATGAGCAGTTCTTC
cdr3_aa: CASSVGLAGGHNEQFF

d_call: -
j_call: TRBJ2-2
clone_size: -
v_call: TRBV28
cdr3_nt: TGTGCCAGCAATTTAGGAGGGACTCCCACCGGGGAGCTGTTTTTT
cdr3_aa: CASNLGGTPTGELFF

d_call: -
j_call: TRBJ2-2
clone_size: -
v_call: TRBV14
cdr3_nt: TGTGCCAGCAGCCCCGCGGGACAGCGGGACACCGGGGAGCTGTTTTTT
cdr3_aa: CASSPAGQRDTGELFF

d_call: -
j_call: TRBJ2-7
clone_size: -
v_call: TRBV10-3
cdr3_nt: TGTGCCATCAGCGTAACCGCGGGTCGGTACGAGCAGTACTTC
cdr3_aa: CAISVTAGRYEQYF

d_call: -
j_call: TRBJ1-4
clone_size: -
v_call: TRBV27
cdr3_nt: TGTGCCAGCAGTCGCAGACTTAATGAAAAACTGTTTTTT
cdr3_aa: CASSRRLNEKLFF

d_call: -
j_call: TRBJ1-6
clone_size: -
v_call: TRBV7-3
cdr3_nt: TGTGCCAGCAGTATGTCAGGGGTCAATTCACCCCTCCACTTT
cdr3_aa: CASSMSGVNSPLHF

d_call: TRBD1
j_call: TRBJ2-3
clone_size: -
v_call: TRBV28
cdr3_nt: TGTGCCAGCACCACAGGGGGGCGGTTCTTAAAGAAGTATTTT
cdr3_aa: CASTTGGRFLKKYF

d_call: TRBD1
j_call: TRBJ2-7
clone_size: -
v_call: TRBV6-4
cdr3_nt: TGTGCCAGTAACCGGGACAGAGCCTACGAGCAGTACTTC
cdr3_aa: CASNRDRAYEQYF

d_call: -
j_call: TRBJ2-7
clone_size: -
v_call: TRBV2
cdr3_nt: TGTGCCAGCGCGGGGGGACAGACCTACGAGCAGTACTTC
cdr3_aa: CASAGGQTYEQYF

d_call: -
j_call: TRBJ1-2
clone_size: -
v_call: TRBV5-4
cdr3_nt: TGTGCCAGCAGCTCAAGAGAGGTTGGCTACACCTTC
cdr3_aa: CASSSREVGYTF

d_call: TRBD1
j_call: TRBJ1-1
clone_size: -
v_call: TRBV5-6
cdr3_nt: TGTGCCAGCACCTGGGGCCAGGGGGTTAACACTGAAGCTTTCTTT
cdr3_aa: CASTWGQGVNTEAFF

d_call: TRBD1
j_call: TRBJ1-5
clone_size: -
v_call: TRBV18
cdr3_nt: TGTGCCAGCTCACCGAACAACAGGGGTCAGCCCCAGCATTTT
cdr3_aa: CASSPNNRGQPQHF

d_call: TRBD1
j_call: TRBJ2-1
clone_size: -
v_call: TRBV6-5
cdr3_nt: TGTGCCAGCAGTGGAAAGGACAGGCTTTCGAATGAGCAGTTCTTC
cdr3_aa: CASSGKDRLSNEQFF

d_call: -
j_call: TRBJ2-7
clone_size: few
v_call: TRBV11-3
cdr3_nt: TGTGCCAGCAGCGCCAGCTCCTACGAGCAGTACTTC
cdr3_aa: CASSASSYEQYF

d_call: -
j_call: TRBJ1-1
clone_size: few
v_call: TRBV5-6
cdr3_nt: TGTGCCAGCAGCTTTTCAGGCCTACGCATGAACACTGAAGCTTTCTTT
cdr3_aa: CASSFSGLRMNTEAFF

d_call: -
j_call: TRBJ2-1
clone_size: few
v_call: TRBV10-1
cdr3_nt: TGCGCCAGCAGCGGAACAGGGAGTAGCGGGAATGAGCAGTTCTTC
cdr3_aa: CASSGTGSSGNEQFF

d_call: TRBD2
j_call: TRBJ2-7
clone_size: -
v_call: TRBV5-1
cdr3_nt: TGCGCCAGCAGCTTGGGGACTAGCGGGAGCTACGAGCAGTACTTC
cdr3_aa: CASSLGTSGSYEQYF

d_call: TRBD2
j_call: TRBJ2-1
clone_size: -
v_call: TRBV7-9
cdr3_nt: TGTGCCAGCAGCTTAGGAGCGGGAGTCTACAATGAGCAGTTCTTC
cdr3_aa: CASSLGAGVYNEQFF